This T cell receptor beta chain was retrieved from a study of T-cell memory formation after mild COVID-19. Study as a whole: The study found TCR clusters largely donor specific.

TCRdb re-analysed the 5' RACE reads in MiXCR, keeping a single row per CDR3 protein. The data hold fewer than 400,000 distinct CDR3 sequences, with over 10% observed a single time. The CDR3 totals 11 residues. With 0 bases removed from V and 10 bases from J, the gap between germline ends came to 5 bases. CDR1 and CDR2 (germline): MNHNY, SVGAGI (reference sequence). This clonotype was counted only a few times. Its antigen is currently unknown. The study, taken as a whole, reports: Balance between CD4 and CD8 was seen in clones contracting day 15 to 85, and a CD4+ lean was seen in later expanders. CD4+ clones that contracted lay mainly in CM and EM; CD8+ ones lay in EMRA. The authors did not confirm SARS-CoV-2 specificity of second-wave clones peaking day 37.

This receptor was taken from a young man who had mild COVID-19 (a few samples of this study predate the infection). Cell type and time point are not known. The V and J genes are TRBV6-6 and TRBJ2-3; D not resolved. Source material: PBMCs or a T cell subset sorted from them (not recorded which). CDR3 DNA sequence: TGTGCCAGCAGTTACTCTTTCCCGCAGTATTTT. It encodes CASSYSFPQYF.